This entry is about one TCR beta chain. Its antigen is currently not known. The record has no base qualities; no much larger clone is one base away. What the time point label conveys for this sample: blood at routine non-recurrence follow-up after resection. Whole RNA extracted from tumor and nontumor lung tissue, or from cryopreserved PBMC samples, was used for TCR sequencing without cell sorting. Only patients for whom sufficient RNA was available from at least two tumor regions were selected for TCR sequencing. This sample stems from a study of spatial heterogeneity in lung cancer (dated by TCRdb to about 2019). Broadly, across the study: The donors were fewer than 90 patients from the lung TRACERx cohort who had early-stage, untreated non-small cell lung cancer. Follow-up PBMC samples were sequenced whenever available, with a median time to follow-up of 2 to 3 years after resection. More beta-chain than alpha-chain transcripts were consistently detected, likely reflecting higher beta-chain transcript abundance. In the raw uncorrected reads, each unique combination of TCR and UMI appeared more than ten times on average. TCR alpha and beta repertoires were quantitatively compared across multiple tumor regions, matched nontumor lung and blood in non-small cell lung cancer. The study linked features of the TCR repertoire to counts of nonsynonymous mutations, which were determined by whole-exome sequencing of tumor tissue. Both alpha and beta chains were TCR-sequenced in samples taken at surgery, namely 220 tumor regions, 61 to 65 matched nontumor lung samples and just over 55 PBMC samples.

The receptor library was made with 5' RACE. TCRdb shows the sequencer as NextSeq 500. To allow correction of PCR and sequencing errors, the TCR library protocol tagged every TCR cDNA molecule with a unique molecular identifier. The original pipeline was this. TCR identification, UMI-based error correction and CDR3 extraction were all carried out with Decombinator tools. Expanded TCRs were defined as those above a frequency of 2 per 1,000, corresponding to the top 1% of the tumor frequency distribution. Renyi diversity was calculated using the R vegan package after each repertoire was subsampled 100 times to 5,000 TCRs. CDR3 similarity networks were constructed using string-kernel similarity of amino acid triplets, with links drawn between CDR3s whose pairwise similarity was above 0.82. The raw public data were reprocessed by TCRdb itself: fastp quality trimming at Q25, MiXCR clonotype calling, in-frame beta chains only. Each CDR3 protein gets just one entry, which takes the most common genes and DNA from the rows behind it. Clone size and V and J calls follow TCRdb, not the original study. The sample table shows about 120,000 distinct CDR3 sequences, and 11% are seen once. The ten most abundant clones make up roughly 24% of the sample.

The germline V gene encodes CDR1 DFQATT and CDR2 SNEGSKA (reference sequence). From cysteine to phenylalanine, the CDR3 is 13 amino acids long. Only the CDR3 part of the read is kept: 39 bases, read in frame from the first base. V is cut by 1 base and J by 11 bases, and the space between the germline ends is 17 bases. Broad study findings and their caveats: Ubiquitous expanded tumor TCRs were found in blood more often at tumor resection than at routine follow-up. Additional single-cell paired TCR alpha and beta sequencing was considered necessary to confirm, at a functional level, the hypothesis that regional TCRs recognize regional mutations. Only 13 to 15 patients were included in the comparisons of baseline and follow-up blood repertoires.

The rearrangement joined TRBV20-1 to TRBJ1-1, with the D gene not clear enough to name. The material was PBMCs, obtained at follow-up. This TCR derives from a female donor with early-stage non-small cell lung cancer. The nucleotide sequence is TGCAGTGCTAGAGTTCTCAGGAGACCGAACGCTTTCTTT. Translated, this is CSARVLRRPNAFF.